Listed here are 16 T cell receptor beta chains from one sample, sequenced in a study of blood T cell repertoires in COVID-19. The method was immunoSEQ multiplex PCR; TCRdb's version includes in-frame clones alone and lacks a portion of them. The sample has just under 50,000 clones; about 88% are singletons. Material for sequencing was peripheral blood. These receptors originate from a human donor in a cohort sampled during active COVID-19.

V is TRBV5-1 and J is TRBJ1-2, with 8 bases lining up with TRBD1. The CDR3 runs 14 residues. Unmatched junction bases numbered 4, after V lost 0 bases and J lost 6 bases. Germline V gives CDR1 SGHRS, CDR2 YFSETQ. The CDR3 DNA follows: TGCGCCAGCAGCTTGGCCGGGACAGGTCATGGCTACACCTTC. Translated: CASSLAGTGHGYTF.

This clone was seen once. V gene TRBV13 combines with J gene TRBJ2-7; no firm D call. This CDR3 comprises 20 residues. V was pared by 1 base and J by 3 bases, with 28 bases between. The germline V gene has CDR1 PRHDT and CDR2 FYEKMQ (reference sequence). The CDR3 protein is CASSLATLRFFIYWHYEQYV. For the CDR3, the DNA is TGTGCCAGCAGCTTAGCGACACTCCGATTCTTCATCTACTGGCACTACGAGCAGTACGTC.

The V gene is TRBV7-9, the J gene TRBJ1-1; possible D gene TRBD1, 6 bases. V lost 5 bases to trimming and J lost 1 base, with 14 bases between them. The CDR3 contains 15 residues. Per germline, CDR1 SEHNR and CDR2 FQNEAQ (reference sequence). CDR3 residues: CASSTMDSRNTEAFF. The CDR3 DNA reads TGTGCCAGCAGCACAATGGACAGCAGGAACACTGAAGCTTTCTTT.

The chain uses TRBV4-2 and TRBJ1-1; weak D call: TRBD1 (6 bases). CDR3 length: 16 residues. Germline-derived CDR1 and CDR2 are LGHNA and YNFKEQ. The V and J ends lost 0 bases and 11 bases respectively, with 22 bases between them. CDR3 DNA: TGTGCCAGCAGCCAAGATTGGGGGGGACACCAGATTGAGGCTTTCTTT. Encoded protein: CASSQDWGGHQIEAFF.

This sequence joins TRBV6-1 and TRBJ2-6; D is undetermined. The germline V gene encodes CDR1 MNHNS and CDR2 SASEGT. The CDR3 has 15 residues. The germline V and J ends were trimmed by 1 base and 0 bases, with 4 bases remaining between them. In DNA, the CDR3 is TGTGCCAGCAGTGAAGACAACTCTGGGGCCAACGTCCTGACTTTC. Amino acid sequence: CASSEDNSGANVLTF.

The chain couples TRBV28 to TRBJ2-1; 8 bases are shared with TRBD2. Germline V CDR1 and CDR2: MDHEN, SYDVKM. There are 16 residues in the CDR3. The trim removed 1 base at V and 8 bases at J, leaving 10 bases unmatched. CDR3 in amino acids: CASSLFGTRGYDEQFF. CDR3 coding DNA: TGTGCCAGCAGTTTATTTGGGACTAGGGGTTACGATGAGCAGTTCTTC. Looking up the rest from reference TRBV28 and TRBJ2-1 gives the full variable domain: DVKVTQSSRYLVKRTGEKVFLECVQDMDHENMFWYRQDPGLGLRLIYFSYDVKMKEKGDIPEGYSVSREKKERFSLILESASTNQTSMYLCASSLFGTRGYDEQFFGPGTRLTVL.

This clone was found once. This chain joins TRBV18 and TRBJ2-1; TRBD2 agrees at 12 bases. Germline loops: CDR1 KGHSH, CDR2 LQKENI. V lost 4 bases, J lost 6 bases, and 4 bases stayed unmatched. This CDR3 has 15 residues. CDR3 nucleotide sequence: TGTGCCAGCTCACGGGGACTAGCGGGTTTCAATGAGCAGTTCTTC. Protein sequence: CASSRGLAGFNEQFF.

The rearrangement links TRBV4-1 to TRBJ2-3; TRBD2 aligns across 9 bases. Per germline, CDR1 MGHRA and CDR2 YSYEKL. V lost 3 bases, J lost 5 bases, and 3 bases stayed unmatched. CDR3 length: 14 amino acids. The CDR3 sequence: CASSQEREVDTQYF. CDR3 sequence (DNA): TGCGCCAGCAGCCAGGAGCGGGAGGTAGATACGCAGTATTTT.

This clone has just one count. The genes are TRBV18 and TRBJ2-3; TRBD2 matches 7 bases. V lost 3 bases and J lost 0; bases outside the gene matches: 3. CDR1 is KGHSH and CDR2 is LQKENI in the germline V gene. This CDR3 is 15 amino acids long. In nucleotides, the CDR3 is TGTGCCAGCTCACCGGGAGCGGGGAGCACAGATACGCAGTATTTT. Translation gives CASSPGAGSTDTQYF.

This chain connects TRBV29-1 to TRBJ1-2; 8 bases line up with TRBD1. The CDR3 totals 13 residues. After removal of 7 bases from V and 4 bases from J, the junction contained 8 bases not matched to a gene. CDR1 and CDR2 from the germline V gene are SQVTM and ANQGSEA. The chain's CDR3 is CSAWDRLPYGYTF. The CDR3 DNA reads TGCAGCGCCTGGGACAGGCTACCCTATGGCTACACCTTC.

This chain links TRBV19 with TRBJ1-1; D gene unclear. The ends were cut back, 8 bases at V and 6 bases at J, with 16 bases in the middle. CDR1 and CDR2 from the germline V gene are LNHDA and SQIVND (reference sequence). CDR3 length: 13 amino acids. CDR3 sequence reads: CASSMGMAAEAFF. The CDR3, as DNA: TGTGCCAGTTCTATGGGCATGGCCGCTGAAGCTTTCTTT.

This rearrangement joins TRBV5-8 to TRBJ1-4, with TRBD1 identical over 8 bases. Germline values: CDR1 SGHTS, CDR2 YDEGEE. J gave up 7 bases and V 5 bases, and 10 bases lay outside the gene matches. The CDR3 covers 15 residues. CDR3 sequence (DNA): TGTGCCAGCAGAGAGGGACAGGCTTTAGGTGAAAAACTGTTTTTT. Translating gives CASREGQALGEKLFF. The full variable domain, with the rest looked up from reference TRBV5-8 and TRBJ1-4, is EAGVTQSPTHLIKTRGQQATLRCSPISGHTSVYWYQQALGLGLQFLLWYDEGEERNRGNFPPRFSGRQFPNYSSELNVNALELEDSALYLCASREGQALGEKLFFGSGTQLSVL.

The chain recombines TRBV13 with TRBJ2-5, with TRBD2 matching 12 bases. The germline V gene has CDR1 PRHDT and CDR2 FYEKMQ (reference sequence). The junction had 9 bases not matched to a gene; V was cut back by 5 bases and J by 5 bases. The CDR3 length is 16 residues. CDR3 coding DNA: TGTGCCAGCAGCCTTCGACTAGCGGGAGTGGAGGAGACCCAGTACTTC. Its protein is CASSLRLAGVEETQYF. Full variable domain (missing parts from reference TRBV13 and TRBJ2-5): AAGVIQSPRHLIKEKRETATLKCYPIPRHDTVYWYQQGPGQDPQFLISFYEKMQSDKGSIPDRFSAQQFSDYHSELNMSSLELGDSALYFCASSLRLAGVEETQYFGPGTRLLVL.

The gene calls are TRBV20-1 and TRBJ2-1; 7 bases agree with TRBD2. The CDR3 extends over 11 amino acids. The V segment lost 5 bases and the J segment 12 bases; nucleotides outside the gene matches: 7. CDR1 DFQATT and CDR2 SNEGSKA come from the germline V gene (reference sequence). Written as DNA, the CDR3 is TGCAGTGCTTCACTAGCGAGCAGGCAGTTCTTC. Translated: CSASLASRQFF.

Only a few counts were recorded for this clone. This chain links TRBV20-1 with TRBJ1-5; D may be TRBD1 (5 bases). This CDR3 comprises 11 residues. The germline V and J ends were trimmed by 4 bases and 6 bases, with 7 bases remaining between them. Germline CDR1 is DFQATT and CDR2 is SNEGSKA (reference sequence). Written as DNA, the CDR3 is TGCAGTGCTACTAGGGGTCAGCCCCAGCATTTT. It specifies CSATRGQPQHF.

The chain is built from TRBV4-2 and TRBJ2-7, with TRBD1 identical over 8 bases. CDR1 and CDR2 from the germline V gene are LGHNA and YNFKEQ. The CDR3 contains 14 residues. The J segment lost 2 bases and the V segment lost 2 bases, leaving 2 bases of the junction unmatched. The CDR3 nucleotides read TGTGCCAGCAGCCAACAACAGGGGGCCTACGAGCAGTACTTC. Translating it yields CASSQQQGAYEQYF.